The clone carrying this TCR beta chain was counted a few times. This record belongs to a study of CD4 and CD8 cells across lung adenocarcinoma regions. TCRdb called the PCR reads again in MiXCR, with one record for every CDR3 protein. The profile shows about 25,000 distinct CDR3 sequences, almost 50% of them singletons. Germline-derived CDR1 and CDR2 are WSHSY and SAAADI. Deletions cut 3 bases from V and 11 bases from J, with 19 bases between. This CDR3 contains 14 residues. Sequenced sample: CD8+ T cells from the center of a lung tumor. This chain connects TRBV10-2 to TRBJ2-5; tentative D call: TRBD2 (5 bases). This receptor was identified in a male donor with lung adenocarcinoma. The CD4 and CD8 labels of this study may be unreliable. The CDR3 loop is CASSDPSNLWEQYF. CDR3 in DNA: TGCGCCAGCAGTGACCCGTCCAACCTTTGGGAGCAGTACTTC.